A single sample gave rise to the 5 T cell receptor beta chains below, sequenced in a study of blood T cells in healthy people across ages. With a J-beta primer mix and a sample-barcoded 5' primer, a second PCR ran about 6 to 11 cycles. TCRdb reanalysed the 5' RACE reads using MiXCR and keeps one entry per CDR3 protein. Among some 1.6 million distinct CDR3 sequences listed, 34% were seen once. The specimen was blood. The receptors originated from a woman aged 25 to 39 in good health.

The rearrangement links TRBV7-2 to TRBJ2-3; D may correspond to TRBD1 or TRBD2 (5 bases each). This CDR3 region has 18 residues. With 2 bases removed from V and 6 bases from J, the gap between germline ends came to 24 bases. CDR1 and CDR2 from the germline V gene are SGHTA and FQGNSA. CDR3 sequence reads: CASSLSITRGGRVDTQYF. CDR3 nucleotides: TGTGCCAGCAGCTTAAGTATCACGAGGGGTGGTAGAGTGGATACGCAGTATTTT.

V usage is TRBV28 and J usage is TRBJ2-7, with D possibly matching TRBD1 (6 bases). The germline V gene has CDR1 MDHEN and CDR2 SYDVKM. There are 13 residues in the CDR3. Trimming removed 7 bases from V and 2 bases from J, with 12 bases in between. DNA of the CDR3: TGTGCCAGCACGGACAGTACTACCTACGAGCAGTACTTC. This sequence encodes CASTDSTTYEQYF.

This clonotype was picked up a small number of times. The CDR3 DNA reads TGTGCCAGCAGTCCGGCAGCGGGCCCCTCCTACAATGAGCAGTTCTTC. As protein: CASSPAAGPSYNEQFF. The J gene is TRBJ2-1, the V gene TRBV6-2 or TRBV6-3; TRBD2 is a possible D gene (6 bases). The CDR3 is made up of 16 amino acids. V lost 5 bases, J lost 0 bases, and 14 bases lay in between. The germline CDR1 and CDR2 sequences are MNHEY and SVGEGT.

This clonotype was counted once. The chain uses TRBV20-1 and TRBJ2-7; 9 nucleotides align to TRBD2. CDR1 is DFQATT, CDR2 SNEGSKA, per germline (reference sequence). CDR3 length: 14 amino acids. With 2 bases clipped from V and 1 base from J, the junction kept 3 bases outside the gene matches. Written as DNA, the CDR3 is TGCAGTGCTAGACCTCTAGCGGGATCCTACGAGCAGTACTTC. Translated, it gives CSARPLAGSYEQYF.

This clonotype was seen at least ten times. As DNA, the CDR3 is TGTGCCACCAGCGCCCTCTCCTACGAGCAGTACTTC. This translates into CATSALSYEQYF. V and J are TRBV15 and TRBJ2-7; D gene unclear. Germline CDR1 reads LNHNV; CDR2 reads YYDKDF (reference sequence). The CDR3 contains 12 residues. V dropped 5 bases and J dropped 0 bases, with 5 bases sitting between them.